These 30 T cell receptor beta chains came from one sample sequenced in a study of blood T cell repertoires in COVID-19. Libraries were prepared by immunoSEQ multiplex PCR; TCRdb keeps only in-frame clonotypes and omits some of them. The sample yields 140,000 to 150,000 clones, about 77% seen once. Sequencing input: peripheral blood. These receptor sequences come from a man aged 55 to 70 with acute or convalescent COVID-19.

V usage is TRBV4-2 and J usage is TRBJ2-3; 10 bases line up with TRBD2. There are 19 residues in the CDR3. The germline gives CDR1 LGHNA, CDR2 YNFKEQ. J gave up 2 bases and V 4 bases, and 15 bases lay outside the gene matches. The CDR3 sequence: CASSLLLAGGVGFTDTQYF. CDR3 coding DNA: TGTGCCAGCAGCCTCCTTTTAGCGGGAGGAGTTGGCTTCACAGATACGCAGTATTTT.

This chain uses TRBV10-3 with TRBJ2-5; 7 bases are a match to TRBD2. This CDR3 is 13 amino acids long. The trim removed 2 bases at V and 7 bases at J, leaving 4 bases unmatched. Germline CDR1 reads ENHRY; CDR2 reads SYGVKD. CDR3 loop: CAISEPPGGTQYF. DNA for the CDR3: TGTGCCATCAGTGAGCCGCCGGGGGGGACCCAGTACTTC.

The chain has TRBV6-5 and TRBJ1-4; 8 bases agree with TRBD1. The CDR3 contains 14 residues. The V gene's germline CDR1 is MNHEY and CDR2 SVGAGI. V gave up 6 bases and J gave up 8 bases; unmatched junction bases: 8. The CDR3 coding sequence is TGTGCCAGCAGGGCCACAGGGGGTTACGAAAAACTGTTTTTT. Translating gives CASRATGGYEKLFF.

The genes are TRBV28 and TRBJ2-5, with D possibly matching TRBD1 (6 bases). The V gene lost 3 bases and the J gene lost 1 base, with 15 bases spanning the gap. This CDR3 has 16 residues. Per the germline V gene, CDR1 is MDHEN and CDR2 is SYDVKM. This CDR3 reads CASSFRQGPLQETQYF. The CDR3 region has the DNA TGTGCCAGCAGTTTTCGCCAGGGGCCACTCCAAGAGACCCAGTACTTC.

This clone turned up a few times. The chain couples TRBV14 to TRBJ1-5; weak D call: TRBD1 (5 bases). Trimming stripped 4 bases from V and 3 bases from J, with 7 bases between. The CDR3 totals 13 residues. Germline V gene sequence: CDR1 SGHDN, CDR2 FVKESK. The CDR3 loop is CASSRQHNQPQHF. CDR3 sequence (DNA): TGTGCCAGCAGCCGACAGCACAATCAGCCCCAGCATTTT.

The chain joins TRBV30 to TRBJ1-4, with D perhaps TRBD1 (6 bases). Germline lookup yields CDR1 GTSNPN and CDR2 SVGIG (reference sequence). The CDR3 is 14 residues long. V was trimmed by 1 base and J by 8 bases, leaving 14 bases between them. In DNA, the CDR3 is TGTGCCTGGAGTGAGCGGGGGCATTGGGAAAAACTGTTTTTT. This sequence encodes CAWSERGHWEKLFF.

This clone was counted a single time. This chain links TRBV20-1 with TRBJ1-1; no clear D. CDR1 is DFQATT and CDR2 is SNEGSKA in the germline V gene (reference sequence). The length of the CDR3 is 11 residues. The germline V and J ends were trimmed by 6 bases and 5 bases, with 10 bases remaining between them. The CDR3 spells CSAGRETEAFF. Here the CDR3 DNA reads TGCAGTGCAGGGAGGGAGACTGAAGCTTTCTTT.

The chain combines TRBV6-1 with TRBJ2-1; 7 nucleotides align to TRBD1. The CDR3 is 15 residues long. Germline V CDR1 and CDR2: MNHNS, SASEGT. Trimming took 8 bases from V and 0 from J; bases not matched to a gene: 7. The CDR3 DNA is TGTGCCAGCTGCTTGGGACAGAGCTCCTACAATGAGCAGTTCTTC. This translates into CASCLGQSSYNEQFF.

The V gene is TRBV9, the J gene TRBJ1-1; a weak D match, TRBD1 (5 bases). Germline-derived CDR1 and CDR2 are SGDLS and YYNGEE. V was trimmed by 0 bases and J by 3 bases, leaving 6 bases between them. The CDR3 length is 13 residues. The CDR3 loop reads CASSVAGDTEAFF. CDR3 coding DNA: TGTGCCAGCAGCGTAGCGGGGGACACTGAAGCTTTCTTT.

This clone was counted only a few times. The chain is built from TRBV2 and TRBJ1-3; D is undetermined. There are 14 residues in the CDR3. Trimming shortened V by 3 bases and J by 3 bases, and 9 bases separated the two germline ends. CDR1 and CDR2 from the germline V gene are SNHLY and FYNNEI. The DNA for the CDR3 is TGTGCCAGCAGTGAGGTAGATAGTGGAAACACCATATATTTT. This codes for CASSEVDSGNTIYF.

The chain links TRBV9 to TRBJ1-6, with 7 positions matching TRBD1. The CDR3 consists of 16 residues. Germline V gene lookup returns CDR1 SGDLS and CDR2 YYNGEE. The ends lost 4 bases at V and 4 bases at J; junction bases unmatched: 8. The CDR3 DNA sequence: TGTGCCAGCAGCCCACAATCACAGGGGTATAATTCACCCCTCCACTTT. The encoded protein is CASSPQSQGYNSPLHF. Using reference TRBV9 and TRBJ1-6 for the parts outside the CDR3, the full variable domain is DSGVTQTPKHLITATGQRVTLRCSPRSGDLSVYWYQQSLDQGLQFLIQYYNGEERAKGNILERFSAQQFPDLHSELNLSSLELGDSALYFCASSPQSQGYNSPLHFGNGTRLTVT.

The chain couples TRBV18 to TRBJ2-1, with 8 bases fitting TRBD1. Germline V gene sequence: CDR1 KGHSH, CDR2 LQKENI. The CDR3 loop spans 15 amino acids. The V and J ends lost 3 bases and 1 base, in that order; junction bases with no gene match: 2. CDR3 protein: CASSPGQGSYNEQFF. Written as DNA, the CDR3 is TGTGCCAGCTCACCTGGACAGGGTTCCTACAATGAGCAGTTCTTC.

This chain connects TRBV7-2 to TRBJ2-7, with D possibly matching TRBD2 (5 bases). Trimming took off 6 bases at V and 0 bases at J, with 9 bases between the two ends. Per the germline V gene, CDR1 is SGHTA and CDR2 is FQGNSA. The CDR3 is made up of 13 amino acids. The CDR3 DNA is TGTGCCAGCAGAAGGACTGTCTCCTACGAGCAGTACTTC. This gives the protein CASRRTVSYEQYF.

The chain is built from TRBV19 and TRBJ1-2; D remains ambiguous. Trimming pared 0 bases from V and 4 bases from J, leaving 9 bases between. The CDR3 is made up of 14 amino acids. Germline V CDR1 and CDR2: LNHDA, SQIVND (reference sequence). CDR3 nucleotides: TGTGCCAGTAGTATAGAGCACAGTTTCTATGGCTACACCTTC. It yields the protein CASSIEHSFYGYTF.

The chain is built from TRBV6-1 and TRBJ1-1, with 9 nucleotides matching TRBD1. CDR1 is MNHNS and CDR2 is SASEGT in the germline V gene. V lost 2 bases and J lost 1; bases outside the gene matches: 5. The CDR3 runs 16 residues. The CDR3 sequence: CASSEQVGQGNTEAFF. In nucleotides, the CDR3 is TGTGCCAGCAGTGAACAGGTGGGACAGGGGAACACTGAAGCTTTCTTT.

Only a few counts were recorded for this clone. V is TRBV6-2 or TRBV6-3 and J is TRBJ2-7; D is unclear. This CDR3 has 15 amino acids. The V and J ends lost 4 bases and 5 bases respectively, with 18 bases between them. Per the germline V gene, CDR1 is MNHEY and CDR2 is SVGEGT. The CDR3 DNA follows: TGTGCCAGCAGTTCTGGTAGTCGGTCCGTCGACGAGCAGTACTTC. As protein: CASSSGSRSVDEQYF.

The chain has TRBV6-5 and TRBJ2-7; D call uncertain. The germline gives CDR1 MNHEY, CDR2 SVGAGI. The germline V and J ends were trimmed by 5 bases and 6 bases, with 17 bases remaining between them. The CDR3 is made up of 14 amino acids. CDR3 sequence reads: CASSPRPGSGEQYF. The DNA of the CDR3 is TGTGCCAGCAGTCCCCGGCCAGGATCTGGCGAGCAGTACTTC.

This chain uses TRBV5-1 with TRBJ1-1; 9 bases match TRBD1. The CDR3 covers 14 residues. With V trimmed by 4 bases and J by 3 bases, 4 bases remained unmatched. Germline assignment: CDR1 SGHRS and CDR2 YFSETQ. This CDR3 is CASSEGQGYTEAFF. In DNA form, the CDR3 reads TGCGCCAGCAGCGAGGGACAGGGATACACTGAAGCTTTCTTT.

The rearrangement links TRBV27 to TRBJ2-7, with D possibly being TRBD2 (6 bases). The V end was cut by 11 bases, the J end by 0 bases, with 14 bases between. Germline lookup yields CDR1 MNHEY and CDR2 SMNVEV (reference sequence). CDR3 size: 13 residues. CDR3 DNA sequence: TGTGCCTCCTCGGGCGGGGACTCCTACGAGCAGTACTTC. Its protein product is CASSGGDSYEQYF.

The gene calls are TRBV24-1 and TRBJ1-6; D ambiguous. Trimming took 3 bases from V and 7 from J, leaving 6 bases between them. Germline CDR1 reads KGHDR; CDR2 reads SFDVKD. The CDR3 spans 13 residues. CDR3 sequence: CATSDSENSPLHF. The CDR3 nucleotides read TGTGCCACCAGTGATAGCGAAAATTCACCCCTCCACTTT.

The chain employs TRBV28 and TRBJ2-7; possibly TRBD2 for D (5 bases). This CDR3 has 14 amino acids. The germline CDR1 and CDR2 sequences are MDHEN and SYDVKM. Trimming took off 7 bases at V and 3 bases at J, with 16 bases between the two ends. DNA for the CDR3: TGTGCCAGCACCCCTCTGCGGCGGGTCTACGAGCAGTACTTC. Its protein is CASTPLRRVYEQYF.

The V gene is TRBV9, the J gene TRBJ2-2; TRBD1 might be the D (6 bases). The CDR3 is 16 amino acids. V was shortened by 1 base and J by 5 bases, with 15 bases between the two germline ends. Germline CDR1 is SGDLS and CDR2 is YYNGEE. The CDR3 spells CASSVSGQAVTGELFF. Here the CDR3 DNA reads TGTGCCAGCAGCGTATCGGGACAAGCCGTAACCGGGGAGCTGTTTTTT.

In DNA form, the CDR3 reads TGTGCCAGCTCACCACAGCGGGAGAGGGTCAATGAGCAGTTCTTC. It translates to CASSPQRERVNEQFF. The rearrangement joins TRBV18 to TRBJ2-1; 8 nucleotides line up with TRBD2. Germline lookup yields CDR1 KGHSH and CDR2 LQKENI. The CDR3 loop spans 15 amino acids. V lost 1 base to trimming and J lost 6 bases; unmatched junction nucleotides: 5.

Only a few counts were recorded for this clone. V usage is TRBV6-5 and J usage is TRBJ2-3; D not resolved. CDR3 size: 12 residues. V shed 5 bases and J shed 6 bases, with 9 bases lying between them. CDR1 is MNHEY and CDR2 is SVGAGI in the germline V gene. This chain's CDR3 is CASSRAGDTQYF. For the CDR3, the DNA is TGTGCCAGCAGTCGAGCCGGGGATACGCAGTATTTT.

This clone was seen just once. V gene TRBV12-3 or TRBV12-4 combines with J gene TRBJ1-2, with D possibly being TRBD1 (5 bases). There are 11 residues in the CDR3. Trimming cost V 6 bases and J 3 bases, with 5 bases left between them. The CDR3 spells CASSRDYGYTF. For the CDR3, the DNA is TGTGCCAGCAGCAGGGACTATGGCTACACCTTC.

The chain recombines TRBV5-1 with TRBJ1-3; D gene unclear. Trimming took 4 bases from V and 0 from J, leaving 14 bases between them. Germline V CDR1 and CDR2: SGHRS, YFSETQ. The CDR3 has 16 residues. CDR3 bases: TGCGCCAGCAGCAGCCGTTTAGACTACTCTGGAAACACCATATATTTT. It yields the protein CASSSRLDYSGNTIYF.

The chain recombines TRBV7-9 with TRBJ2-4, with 8 nucleotides matching TRBD1. The V gene end was trimmed by 5 bases and the J gene end by 3 bases; junction bases not matched to a gene: 9. CDR3 size: 16 residues. In germline, CDR1 is SEHNR, CDR2 FQNEAQ (reference sequence). CDR3 amino acids: CASSARTGRNKNIQYF. Written as DNA, the CDR3 is TGTGCCAGCAGCGCGAGGACAGGGCGGAACAAAAACATTCAGTACTTC.

Many counts were recorded for this clone. For the CDR3, the DNA is TGTGCCAGCTCCGGGGTCGATGAGCAGTTCTTC. Encoded protein: CASSGVDEQFF. The chain combines TRBV13 with TRBJ2-1, with D possibly being TRBD2 (5 bases). V lost 8 bases, J lost 8 bases, and 10 bases lay in between. The V gene's germline CDR1 is PRHDT and CDR2 FYEKMQ (reference sequence). CDR3 size: 11 residues.

The chain uses TRBV28 and TRBJ2-1; 7 bases are shared with TRBD1. CDR3 length: 15 residues. Germline V gene data show CDR1 as MDHEN and CDR2 as SYDVKM. Trimming took 7 bases from V and 7 from J; bases not matched to a gene: 13. As DNA, the CDR3 is TGTGCCAGCACCCCGGGGACAGCTTGGAAGAATGAGCAGTTCTTC. This gives the protein CASTPGTAWKNEQFF.

The V call is TRBV28, the J call TRBJ1-6, with 7 nucleotides matching TRBD1. J lost 14 bases, V lost 8 bases, and 12 bases had no gene match. The CDR3 covers 13 residues. Germline loops: CDR1 MDHEN, CDR2 SYDVKM. The DNA for the CDR3 is TGTGCCAGCTCGGGACAGCCCAGCGCGGCCCTCCACTTT. Amino acid sequence: CASSGQPSAALHF. Looking up the rest from reference TRBV28 and TRBJ1-6 gives the full variable domain: DVKVTQSSRYLVKRTGEKVFLECVQDMDHENMFWYRQDPGLGLRLIYFSYDVKMKEKGDIPEGYSVSREKKERFSLILESASTNQTSMYLCASSGQPSAALHFGNGTRLTVT.